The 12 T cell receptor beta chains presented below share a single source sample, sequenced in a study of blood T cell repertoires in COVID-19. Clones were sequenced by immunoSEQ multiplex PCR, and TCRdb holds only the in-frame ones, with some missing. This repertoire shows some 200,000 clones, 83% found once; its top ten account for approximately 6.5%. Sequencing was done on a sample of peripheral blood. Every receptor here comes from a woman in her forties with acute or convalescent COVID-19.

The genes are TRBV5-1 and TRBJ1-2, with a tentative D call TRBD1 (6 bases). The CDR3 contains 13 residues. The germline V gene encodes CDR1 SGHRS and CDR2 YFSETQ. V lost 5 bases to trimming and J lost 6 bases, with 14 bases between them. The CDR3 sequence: CASRYGTFDGYTF. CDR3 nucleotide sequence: TGCGCCAGCAGGTACGGGACATTCGATGGCTACACCTTC. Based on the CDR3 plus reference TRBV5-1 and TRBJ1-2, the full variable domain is KAGVTQTPRYLIKTRGQQVTLSCSPISGHRSVSWYQQTPGQGLQFLFEYFSETQRNKGNFPGRFSGRQFSNSRSEMNVSTLELGDSALYLCASRYGTFDGYTFGSGTRLTVV.

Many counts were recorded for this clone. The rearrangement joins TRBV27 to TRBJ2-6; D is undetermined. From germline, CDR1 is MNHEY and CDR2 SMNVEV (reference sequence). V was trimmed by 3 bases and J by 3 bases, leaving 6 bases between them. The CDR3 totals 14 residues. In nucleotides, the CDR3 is TGTGCCAGCAGTTTGGGCTTTGGGGCCAACGTCCTGACTTTC. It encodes CASSLGFGANVLTF.

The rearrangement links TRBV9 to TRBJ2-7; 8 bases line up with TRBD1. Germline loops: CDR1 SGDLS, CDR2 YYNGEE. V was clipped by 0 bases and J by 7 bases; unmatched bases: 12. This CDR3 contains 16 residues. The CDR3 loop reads CASSVDPGTGLGEQYF. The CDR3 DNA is TGTGCCAGCAGCGTAGACCCCGGGACAGGTTTGGGGGAGCAGTACTTC.

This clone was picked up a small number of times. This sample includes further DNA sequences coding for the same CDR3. The CDR3 sequence: CASSPLTSGSYEQYF. The CDR3 bases are TGTGCCAGCAGTCCCCTGACTAGCGGATCCTACGAGCAGTACTTC. The chain has TRBV28 and TRBJ2-7, with TRBD2 matching 9 bases. J was trimmed by 1 base and V by 5 bases; bases with no gene match: 6. CDR1 is MDHEN, CDR2 SYDVKM, per germline. The length of the CDR3 is 15 residues.

CDR3 in amino acids: CASSQVGDRHTEAFF. The CDR3 nucleotides are TGTGCCAGCAGCCAAGTTGGCGACAGGCACACTGAAGCTTTCTTT. The chain combines TRBV4-2 with TRBJ1-1, with D perhaps TRBD1 (6 bases). V lost 1 base to trimming and J lost 3 bases, with 12 bases between them. Germline lookup yields CDR1 LGHNA and CDR2 YNFKEQ. The length of the CDR3 is 15 residues.

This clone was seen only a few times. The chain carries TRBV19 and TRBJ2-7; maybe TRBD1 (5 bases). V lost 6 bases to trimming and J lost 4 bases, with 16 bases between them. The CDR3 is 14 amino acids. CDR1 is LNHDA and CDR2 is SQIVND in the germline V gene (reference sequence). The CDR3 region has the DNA TGTGCCAGTAGCCAGGGCGCCTGGATGTACGAGCAGTACTTC. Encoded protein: CASSQGAWMYEQYF.

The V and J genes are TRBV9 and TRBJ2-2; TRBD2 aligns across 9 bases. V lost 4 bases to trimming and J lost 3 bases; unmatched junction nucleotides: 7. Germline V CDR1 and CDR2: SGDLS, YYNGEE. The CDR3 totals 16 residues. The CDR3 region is CASSPRAGGDTGELFF. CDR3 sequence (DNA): TGTGCCAGCAGCCCAAGAGCGGGGGGAGACACCGGGGAGCTGTTTTTT.

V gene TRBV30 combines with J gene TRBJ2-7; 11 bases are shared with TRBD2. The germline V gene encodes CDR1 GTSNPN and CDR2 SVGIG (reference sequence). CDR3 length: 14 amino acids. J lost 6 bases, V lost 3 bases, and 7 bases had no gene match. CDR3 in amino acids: CAWRNSGRALEQYF. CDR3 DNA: TGTGCCTGGAGGAATAGCGGGAGGGCCCTCGAGCAGTACTTC.

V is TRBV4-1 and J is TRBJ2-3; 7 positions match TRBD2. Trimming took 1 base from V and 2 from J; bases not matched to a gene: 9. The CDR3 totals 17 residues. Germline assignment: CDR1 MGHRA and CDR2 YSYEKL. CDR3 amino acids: CASSQGPGSGSTDTQYF. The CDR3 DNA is TGCGCCAGCAGCCAAGGGCCGGGTAGCGGGTCCACAGATACGCAGTATTTT.

The CDR3: CASGQKGGSGNEQFF. For the CDR3, the DNA is TGTGCCAGCGGCCAAAAAGGGGGTTCGGGTAATGAGCAGTTCTTC. The chain employs TRBV5-4 and TRBJ2-1; possibly TRBD1 for D (6 bases). The CDR3 length is 15 residues. Per the germline V gene, CDR1 is SGHNT and CDR2 is YYREEE (reference sequence). Between the trimmed V and J ends, which lost 7 bases and 7 bases, there was a span of 21 bases.

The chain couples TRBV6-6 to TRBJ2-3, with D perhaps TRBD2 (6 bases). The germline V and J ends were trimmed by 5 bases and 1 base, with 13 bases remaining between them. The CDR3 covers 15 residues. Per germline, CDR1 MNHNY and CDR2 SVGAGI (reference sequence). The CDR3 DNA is TGTGCCAGCAGTGGGGGGTCGGGGGGCACAGATACGCAGTATTTT. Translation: CASSGGSGGTDTQYF.

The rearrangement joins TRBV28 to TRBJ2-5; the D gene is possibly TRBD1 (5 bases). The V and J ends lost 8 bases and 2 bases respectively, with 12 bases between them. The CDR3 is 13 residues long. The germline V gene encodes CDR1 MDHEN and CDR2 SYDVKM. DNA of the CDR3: TGTGCCAGCTCATCGCAGGGTCAAGAGACCCAGTACTTC. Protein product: CASSSQGQETQYF.